The 27 T cell receptor beta chains reported below all come from one sample, sequenced in a study of OX40 agonist ivuxolimab in advanced cancers. Sequencing used immunoSEQ multiplex PCR; TCRdb keeps in-frame clones, though not all of them. This repertoire shows about 50,000 clones, 82% found once; its top ten account for over 1.1%. The starting material was CD4+ or CD8+ T cells sorted from blood, obtained in a trial of the OX40 agonist ivuxolimab. These receptor sequences come from an adult with an advanced solid tumor such as melanoma, head and neck, liver or kidney cancer.

The rearrangement uses TRBV4-3 and TRBJ2-1; D remains unclear. The CDR3 is 10 residues long. Between the trimmed V and J ends, which lost 8 bases and 12 bases, there was a span of 11 bases. The germline V gene has CDR1 LGHNA and CDR2 YSLEER. CDR3 region: CASAPEWQFF. The DNA of the CDR3 is TGCGCCAGCGCCCCGGAGTGGCAGTTCTTC.

The chain employs TRBV6-6 and TRBJ2-7; possibly TRBD2 for D (6 bases). CDR3 length equals 14 residues. Trimming removed 5 bases at V and 3 bases at J, with 14 bases between. Per germline, CDR1 MNHNY and CDR2 SVGAGI (reference sequence). CDR3 bases: TGTGCCAGCAGTAACGTCCTCGGGGGCTACGAGCAGTACTTC. This sequence encodes CASSNVLGGYEQYF.

The chain uses TRBV18 and TRBJ2-7; D may be TRBD2 (5 bases). Germline V gene data show CDR1 as KGHSH and CDR2 as LQKENI. This CDR3 has 14 amino acids. With 2 bases removed from V and 5 bases from J, the gap between germline ends came to 13 bases. CDR3 DNA sequence: TGTGCCAGCTCACCAGGGAGACGGTTGGACGAGCAGTACTTC. This translates into CASSPGRRLDEQYF.

The V gene is TRBV6-1, the J gene TRBJ1-4, with unresolved D. V was cut by 8 bases and J by 3 bases, with 10 bases left in between. CDR3 length: 13 residues. CDR1 is MNHNS and CDR2 is SASEGT in the germline V gene. The CDR3 sequence: CASQAGANEKLFF. CDR3 in DNA: TGTGCCAGCCAAGCCGGGGCTAATGAAAAACTGTTTTTT.

The rearrangement uses TRBV5-1 and TRBJ2-3; D is perhaps TRBD1 (6 bases). The CDR3 is 16 residues long. In germline, CDR1 is SGHRS, CDR2 YFSETQ. V shed 3 bases and J shed 0 bases, with 14 bases lying between them. The CDR3 DNA follows: TGCGCCAGCAGCTCATCGGGGACATCTAGCACAGATACGCAGTATTTT. It is translated as CASSSSGTSSTDTQYF. Based on the CDR3 plus reference TRBV5-1 and TRBJ2-3, the full variable domain is KAGVTQTPRYLIKTRGQQVTLSCSPISGHRSVSWYQQTPGQGLQFLFEYFSETQRNKGNFPGRFSGRQFSNSRSEMNVSTLELGDSALYLCASSSSGTSSTDTQYFGPGTRLTVL.

The chain joins TRBV7-9 to TRBJ1-1, with D perhaps TRBD1 (6 bases). The CDR3 has 17 amino acids. Trimming cost V 2 bases and J 6 bases, with 22 bases left between them. Germline-derived CDR1 and CDR2 are SEHNR and FQNEAQ (reference sequence). The CDR3 protein is CASSLNRVTMRGPEAFF. CDR3 DNA: TGTGCCAGCAGCTTAAACAGGGTAACCATGAGGGGCCCTGAAGCTTTCTTT.

The chain combines TRBV27 with TRBJ1-1; TRBD1 agrees at 9 bases. The germline gives CDR1 MNHEY, CDR2 SMNVEV (reference sequence). The CDR3 contains 16 residues. V lost 3 bases, J lost 1 base, and 6 bases stayed unmatched. CDR3 coding DNA: TGTGCCAGCAGTTTGGGGACAGGGTTCCGGAACACTGAAGCTTTCTTT. This codes for CASSLGTGFRNTEAFF.

The chain is built from TRBV7-6 and TRBJ2-1, with D uncertain. This CDR3 has 12 amino acids. Germline V lookup: CDR1 SGHVS, CDR2 FNYEAQ. Trimming stripped 1 base from V and 10 bases from J, with 8 bases between. The CDR3 region is CASSLGKGEQFF. Here the CDR3 DNA reads TGTGCCAGCAGCTTAGGGAAAGGGGAGCAGTTCTTC.

The chain recombines TRBV9 with TRBJ1-1, with a possible D match to TRBD1 (5 bases). Germline assignment: CDR1 SGDLS and CDR2 YYNGEE. The V and J ends lost 4 bases and 1 base respectively, with 8 bases between them. CDR3 length equals 13 residues. CDR3 residues: CASSQGQNTEAFF. In nucleotides, the CDR3 is TGTGCCAGCAGCCAAGGACAGAACACTGAAGCTTTCTTT.

The gene calls are TRBV7-2 and TRBJ1-1; the D is unclear. V shed 5 bases and J shed 4 bases, with 14 bases lying between them. The CDR3 runs 14 residues. Germline CDR1 reads SGHTA; CDR2 reads FQGNSA. CDR3 sequence: CASSPASAVTEAFF. CDR3 sequence (DNA): TGTGCCAGCAGCCCGGCGTCAGCGGTCACTGAAGCTTTCTTT.

The V call is TRBV19, the J call TRBJ2-1; D is unresolved. CDR1 and CDR2 from the germline V gene are LNHDA and SQIVND (reference sequence). V lost 0 bases, J lost 4 bases, and 13 bases lay in between. This CDR3 has 16 residues. The CDR3 protein is CASSIEVDPSYNEQFF. The CDR3 region has the DNA TGTGCCAGTAGTATAGAGGTGGATCCTTCATACAATGAGCAGTTCTTC.

The chain joins TRBV19 to TRBJ1-3, with D possibly TRBD1 on 5 matching bases. CDR3 length: 15 residues. Germline CDR1 is LNHDA and CDR2 is SQIVND (reference sequence). Trimming took 5 bases from V and 0 from J, leaving 11 bases between them. The CDR3: CASSRGDGSGNTIYF. The CDR3 coding sequence is TGTGCCAGTAGTCGAGGGGACGGCTCTGGAAACACCATATATTTT.

CDR3 in amino acids: CASSLAGRNTEAFF. The CDR3 DNA follows: TGTGCCAGCAGCTTAGCGGGTAGGAACACTGAAGCTTTCTTT. J is TRBJ1-1 and V is TRBV7-8; D not resolved. Per the germline V gene, CDR1 is SGHVS and CDR2 is FQNEAQ. The CDR3 sequence is 14 residues long. V was pared by 0 bases and J by 1 base, with 6 bases between.

The chain joins TRBV2 to TRBJ1-1, with D perhaps TRBD1 (6 bases). Per germline, CDR1 SNHLY and CDR2 FYNNEI. This CDR3 region has 14 residues. Trimming removed 6 bases at V and 5 bases at J, with 16 bases between. The chain's CDR3 is CASSPGDHDTEAFF. CDR3 coding DNA: TGTGCCAGCAGCCCAGGGGATCACGATACTGAAGCTTTCTTT.

Only one count was recorded for this clone. The chain is built from TRBV27 and TRBJ2-2; the D is unclear. CDR3 length equals 14 residues. Trimming took off 4 bases at V and 6 bases at J, with 12 bases between the two ends. The germline gives CDR1 MNHEY, CDR2 SMNVEV (reference sequence). CDR3: CASSSLIGAGELFF. As DNA, the CDR3 is TGTGCCAGCAGTTCCTTAATTGGGGCCGGGGAGCTGTTTTTT.

The V gene is TRBV2, the J gene TRBJ2-7; D perhaps matches TRBD2 (5 bases). Germline V gives CDR1 SNHLY, CDR2 FYNNEI. The CDR3 has 12 amino acids. The V end lost 5 bases, the J end lost 0 bases, and 5 bases lay between the germline ends. CDR3 amino acids: CASSRDSYEQYF. CDR3 nucleotide sequence: TGTGCCAGCAGTCGGGACTCCTACGAGCAGTACTTC.

J is TRBJ2-5 and V is TRBV15; 13 bases match TRBD2. The germline V gene encodes CDR1 LNHNV and CDR2 YYDKDF (reference sequence). The CDR3 has 17 amino acids. V lost 0 bases and J lost 4; bases outside the gene matches: 5. The CDR3 DNA follows: TGTGCCACCAGCAGAGATAAAGGACTAGCGGGGGTAGAGACCCAGTACTTC. Translation: CATSRDKGLAGVETQYF.

V and J are TRBV5-5 and TRBJ1-1; no clear D. The germline gives CDR1 SGHKS, CDR2 YYEKEE (reference sequence). With 2 bases removed from V and 0 bases from J, the gap between germline ends came to 14 bases. CDR3 size: 16 residues. The CDR3, as DNA: TGTGCCAGCAGCTTTCGTGCTGGTGCTATGAACACTGAAGCTTTCTTT. Residues: CASSFRAGAMNTEAFF. Full variable domain (outside the CDR3, taken from reference TRBV5-5 and TRBJ1-1): DAGVTQSPTHLIKTRGQQVTLRCSPISGHKSVSWYQQVLGQGPQFIFQYYEKEERGRGNFPDRFSARQFPNYSSELNVNALLLGDSALYLCASSFRAGAMNTEAFFGQGTRLTVV.

On this clone: Other DNA sequences of this sample code for an identical CDR3. This chain joins TRBV27 and TRBJ1-2; weak D call: TRBD1 (5 bases). This CDR3 has 14 amino acids. Trimming removed 0 bases from V and 6 bases from J, with 11 bases in between. Germline loops: CDR1 MNHEY, CDR2 SMNVEV (reference sequence). CDR3 sequence (DNA): TGTGCCAGCAGTTTATCCGGCCAGGGTAATGGCTACACCTTC. Translated: CASSLSGQGNGYTF.

This clone was recorded only once. The chain is built from TRBV27 and TRBJ1-6, with TRBD1 matching 7 bases. The V and J ends lost 5 bases and 0 bases, in that order; junction bases with no gene match: 4. The CDR3 totals 16 residues. CDR1 MNHEY and CDR2 SMNVEV come from the germline V gene (reference sequence). The CDR3 sequence: CASSLTGVSYNSPLHF. The CDR3 region has the DNA TGTGCCAGCAGTCTTACAGGGGTCTCCTATAATTCACCCCTCCACTTT.

This chain links TRBV19 with TRBJ1-4, with D unresolved. The CDR3 totals 14 residues. The germline V gene has CDR1 LNHDA and CDR2 SQIVND (reference sequence). The V end lost 3 bases, the J end lost 6 bases, and 11 bases lay between the germline ends. The CDR3 region is CASSMRQTYEKLFF. As DNA, the CDR3 is TGTGCCAGTAGTATGCGGCAGACTTATGAAAAACTGTTTTTT.

This clone was seen just once. This sequence joins TRBV19 and TRBJ2-1; TRBD2 agrees at 9 bases. The V and J ends lost 5 bases and 1 base, in that order; junction bases with no gene match: 3. CDR3 length equals 15 residues. From germline, CDR1 is LNHDA and CDR2 SQIVND (reference sequence). The CDR3 here is CASSFSGGSYNEQFF. Written as DNA, the CDR3 is TGTGCCAGTAGTTTCAGCGGGGGGTCCTACAATGAGCAGTTCTTC.

This clone was counted ten times or more. V gene TRBV7-6 combines with J gene TRBJ2-7; 7 bases are a match to TRBD2. Germline CDR1 is SGHVS and CDR2 is FNYEAQ. Losses at the gene ends were 1 base for V and 4 bases for J; bases not matched to a gene: 10. The CDR3 spans 16 residues. As DNA, the CDR3 is TGTGCCAGCAGCTTAGGTCCGGGAGGCTCATCTTACGAGCAGTACTTC. Translating it yields CASSLGPGGSSYEQYF.

This clone was picked up one time. V usage is TRBV19 and J usage is TRBJ1-6; D ambiguous. Germline V CDR1 and CDR2: LNHDA, SQIVND (reference sequence). The CDR3 is 14 amino acids. Between the trimmed V and J ends, which lost 3 bases and 6 bases, there was a span of 9 bases. The DNA of the CDR3 is TGTGCCAGTAGTATCCTGGACGGTAATTCACCCCTCCACTTT. Translated: CASSILDGNSPLHF.

The rearrangement links TRBV6-5 to TRBJ1-1; D gene unclear. Trimming pared 8 bases from V and 0 bases from J, leaving 7 bases between. Germline CDR1 and CDR2: MNHEY and SVGAGI. CDR3 length equals 12 residues. CDR3 in DNA: TGTGCCAGCCAGAAAATGAACACTGAAGCTTTCTTT. Its protein is CASQKMNTEAFF.

This clone was seen only a few times. This chain uses TRBV2 with TRBJ2-1, with 7 nucleotides matching TRBD2. Germline assignment: CDR1 SNHLY and CDR2 FYNNEI. The CDR3 is 16 amino acids. The J segment lost 4 bases and the V segment lost 1 base, leaving 7 bases of the junction unmatched. CDR3 bases: TGTGCCAGCAGTGAAGTGCGGCTAGCGGTATACAATGAGCAGTTCTTC. Residues: CASSEVRLAVYNEQFF.

The gene calls are TRBV5-6 and TRBJ2-4, with TRBD2 identical over 7 bases. The CDR3 loop spans 15 amino acids. Germline-derived CDR1 and CDR2 are SGHDT and YYEEEE. V was pared by 0 bases and J by 3 bases, with 3 bases of the junction left unmatched. The CDR3, as DNA: TGTGCCAGCAGCTTGGTATGGGAGGGCAAAAACATTCAGTACTTC. Amino acids: CASSLVWEGKNIQYF.